Shown below are 2 T cell receptor beta chains from a single sample sequenced in a study of blood T cell repertoires in COVID-19. Using immunoSEQ multiplex PCR, the repertoire was profiled, and TCRdb retains in-frame clones only, with some absent. Seen here are under 300,000 clones, roughly 90% observed once, and the top ten hold roughly 0.96%. Sequences were obtained from peripheral blood. The receptors derive from a woman aged 40 to 50 who had recovered from COVID-19.

The chain uses TRBV11-1 and TRBJ2-3; D unclear. Germline V gives CDR1 SGHAT, CDR2 FQDESV (reference sequence). Trimming left V 5 bases short and J 5 bases short, with 8 bases between. The CDR3 is 12 amino acids. The CDR3 loop reads CASSPSGDTQYF. The DNA of the CDR3 is TGTGCCAGCAGCCCCTCGGGAGATACGCAGTATTTT.

The CDR3 protein is CASSPLVLAGNTIYF. The CDR3 nucleotides read TGCGCCAGCAGCCCCTTAGTGCTGGCTGGAAACACCATATATTTT. The J gene is TRBJ1-3, the V gene TRBV4-1; D ambiguous. Germline V lookup: CDR1 MGHRA, CDR2 YSYEKL. The CDR3 runs to 15 residues. Trimming took off 4 bases at V and 2 bases at J, with 12 bases between the two ends.